One T cell receptor beta chain is described in this entry. With random hexamers, roughly 0.5 to 1 ug RNA was reverse transcribed. Multiplex immunoSEQ PCR targeted 54 Vbeta and 13 Jbeta TCR beta segments. Using its own MiXCR run on the immunoSEQ multiplex PCR reads, TCRdb lists one record per CDR3 protein. This table holds 200,000 to 250,000 distinct CDR3 sequences, about 90% found once. The data derive from a study of CD8 T cells in Susac syndrome. Trimming removed 0 bases at V and 4 bases at J, with 16 bases between. Per germline, CDR1 GTSNPN and CDR2 SVGIG (reference sequence). The CDR3 covers 16 residues. The multiple sclerosis control group comprised treatment-naive patients with stable or active relapsing-remitting disease. The CD8+ and CD4+ T cells were isolated magnetically using a negative isolation approach, whereas the TEMRA cells were enriched by FACS.

The clonotype comes from a human donor with multiple sclerosis. This chain joins TRBV30 and TRBJ2-1; possible D gene TRBD1, 6 bases. Material: CD8+ T cells from PBMCs. The CDR3 protein is CAWSVHRQGSYNEQFF. CDR3 coding DNA: TGTGCCTGGAGTGTACATAGGCAGGGGAGTTACAATGAGCAGTTCTTC.